This passage covers 21 T cell receptor delta chains from one sample sequenced in a study of gamma-delta chains in newborns, infants, children. TCRdb re-analyzed the reads via CATT. The repertoire holds a few thousand delta-chain clones, under 4% seen once, with over 12% in the top ten. Specimen: blood. Source of these receptors: a child who was a newborn, infant or young child, either healthy, febrile or measles-vaccinated (not recorded which).

For this clone: This likely stems from a read error, as it lies one base from a far larger clone. Other DNA sequences of this sample code for an identical CDR3. V gene TRDV2 combines with J gene TRDJ3; possible D gene TRDD3, 6 bases. The CDR3 has 18 amino acids. The V end was cut by 0 bases, the J end by 0 bases, with 11 bases between. Germline V gene lookup returns CDR1 GEAIGNYY and CDR2 EKD. CDR3 in DNA: TGTGCCTGTGACACCGTTGGGGGGTACTCCTGGGACACCCGACAGATGTTTTTC. It is translated as CACDTVGGYSWDTRQMFF.

In its sample, this clone ranks as medium-sized. A far bigger clonotype differs at one base, so this is likely a read error. Other DNA sequences in this specimen translate into the identical CDR3. V usage is TRDV2 and J usage is TRDJ3; 8 bases agree with TRDD3. Trimming took 0 bases from V and 3 from J; bases not matched to a gene: 0. The CDR3 contains 16 residues. Germline CDR1 and CDR2: GEAIGNYY and EKD. CDR3 coding DNA: TGTGCCTGTGACACCGGGGGATACTGGGACACCCGACAGATGTTTTTC. It translates to CACDTGGYWDTRQMFF.

In this sample, this clone turned up a few times. A far bigger clonotype differs at one base, so this is likely a read error. The chain uses TRAV29/DV5 and TRDJ2; TRDD3 agrees at 11 bases. V lost 0 bases, J lost 1 base, and 32 bases stayed unmatched. The CDR3 sequence is 26 residues long. CDR1 NSMFDY and CDR2 ISSIKDK come from the germline V gene. The CDR3 coding sequence is TGTGCAGCAAGCGTGACGTCTGAAACGTGGGGGATACGCAATATAGTTGCGTCGGGTTTGACAGCACAACTCTTCTTT. It translates to CAASVTSETWGIRNIVASGLTAQLFF.

The sample holds a few counts of this clone. At one end the junction does not follow the germline gene, possibly because of a read error. V usage is TRDV2 and J usage is TRDJ3; 10 bases agree with TRDD3. Germline V gene lookup returns CDR1 GEAIGNYY and CDR2 EKD. The CDR3 extends over 23 amino acids. CDR3 residues: CACDTIRLSGGYEVSWGTRQMFF. CDR3 nucleotides: TGTGCCTGTGACACGATCCGACTCTCTGGGGGATATGAGGTCTCCTGGGGCACCCGACAGATGTTTTTC.

As concerns this clone: This DNA's translation and the protein TCRdb lists, from a much larger clone, do not match at residue 10, likely due to a read error; the protein shown is translated from the DNA. The chain employs TRDV2 and TRDJ1; the match to TRDD3 covers 13 bases. The germline V gene encodes CDR1 GEAIGNYY and CDR2 EKD. CDR3 length equals 16 residues. J was trimmed by 7 bases and V by 3 bases; bases with no gene match: 10. DNA for the CDR3: TGTGCCTGTGACGTACTGGGGGATACGTGCTTCGGTAAACTCATCTTT. It translates to CACDVLGDTCFGKLIF.

This clone has only a few counts. A single base is all that separates this from a far larger clone, so a read error is likely. This chain connects TRDV2 to TRDJ3; 11 positions match TRDD3. Trimming removed 0 bases from V and 0 bases from J; junction bases left unmatched: 6. The CDR3 length is 20 residues. CDR1 and CDR2 from the germline V gene are GEAIGNYY and EKD. The DNA for the CDR3 is TGTGCCTGTGACACCGTACTGGGGGATATGAGCTCCTGGGACACCCGACAGATGTTTTTC. Protein: CACDTVLGDMSSWDTRQMFF.

This clone appeared a few times. It is likely a read error: a sequence one base away is far more abundant. Additional DNA sequences in this sample encode the identical CDR3. J is TRDJ2 and V is TRDV2; 12 bases line up with TRDD3. CDR1 is GEAIGNYY, CDR2 EKD, per germline. The CDR3 has 16 amino acids. Trimming at V came to 2 bases and at J to 2 bases, leaving 2 bases not matched to a gene. The CDR3 loop is CACDILGDTLTAQLFF. The CDR3 region has the DNA TGTGCCTGTGACATACTGGGGGATACCTTGACAGCACAACTCTTCTTT.

This clone was seen more than once but under ten times. A far bigger clonotype differs at one base, so this is likely a read error. The rearrangement uses TRDV2 and TRDJ2, with 12 nucleotides matching TRDD3. The V gene's germline CDR1 is GEAIGNYY and CDR2 EKD. The CDR3 extends over 15 amino acids. The CDR3 nucleotides read TGTGCCCGTGACATACTGGGGGATACGACAGCACAACTCTTCTTT. This sequence encodes CARDILGDTTAQLFF.

The V call is TRDV2, the J call TRDJ3; 13 nucleotides line up with TRDD3. Germline assignment: CDR1 GEAIGNYY and CDR2 EKD. The CDR3 covers 21 residues. V lost 0 bases, J lost 0 bases, and 7 bases stayed unmatched. CDR3 bases: TGTGCCTGTGACACCGAATACTGGGGGATACGGAGCTCCTGGGACACCCGACAGATGTTTTTC. It yields the protein CACDTEYWGIRSSWDTRQMFF.

In its sample, this clone was seen a few times. A much larger clone lies a single base off, so this may be a read error. This chain joins TRDV2 and TRDJ3, with 11 bases lining up with TRDD3. The CDR3 spans 21 residues. CDR1 GEAIGNYY and CDR2 EKD come from the germline V gene. This CDR3 reads CACDTVLGDTLPSWDTQQMFF. CDR3 in DNA: TGTGCCTGTGACACCGTGTTGGGGGATACGCTTCCTTCCTGGGACACCCAACAGATGTTTTTC.

With respect to this clone: This DNA's translation differs at residue 14 from TCRdb's protein, which comes from a much larger clone; a read error is likely, and the protein shown is translated from the DNA. The CDR3 DNA sequence: TGTGCCTTTACTGGGGGATACTCCTGGGACACCCGACAGGTGTTTTTC. It is translated as CAFTGGYSWDTRQVFF. The V call is TRDV3, the J call TRDJ3, with 11 bases identical to TRDD3. The germline CDR1 and CDR2 sequences are TVYSNPD and GDNSRS (reference sequence). The length of the CDR3 is 16 residues.

Judged by abundance, this clone is large (0.1 to 1%). Additional DNA sequences in this sample encode the identical CDR3. The V call is TRDV2, the J call TRDJ2; 8 bases map to TRDD3. The ends lost 0 bases at V and 7 bases at J; junction bases unmatched: 0. CDR1 and CDR2 (germline): GEAIGNYY, EKD. The CDR3 totals 13 residues. This chain's CDR3 is CACDTWGIAQLFF. The CDR3 DNA is TGTGCCTGTGACACCTGGGGGATAGCACAACTCTTCTTT.

Remarks on this clone: TCRdb attributes to this sequence the protein of a much larger clone, which differs from the DNA translation at residue 5; a read error is likely, and the protein displayed is translated from the DNA. V is TRDV2 and J is TRDJ2, with TRDD3 matching over 13 bases. The V segment lost 3 bases and the J segment 2 bases; nucleotides outside the gene matches: 5. Germline CDR1 GEAIGNYY, CDR2 EKD. This CDR3 has 17 residues. CDR3 DNA: TGTGCCTGTGACGCCGTACTGGGGGATACGTTGACAGCACAACTCTTCTTT. This translates into CACDAVLGDTLTAQLFF.

In its sample, this clone ranks as medium-sized. The V and J genes are TRDV1 and TRDJ1, with D perhaps matching TRDD3 (6 bases). The V gene's germline CDR1 is TSWWSYY and CDR2 QGS. The CDR3 has 18 amino acids. V lost 2 bases and J 0 bases, leaving 19 bases between the germline ends. DNA for the CDR3: TGTGCTCTTGGGGAATTTTCTGGGCTGGGGCCGTACACCGATAAACTCATCTTT. Its protein product is CALGEFSGLGPYTDKLIF.

This clone has just a few counts. The protein in TCRdb stems from a much larger clone and differs at residue 5 from this DNA's translation, likely a read error; here the protein is translated from the DNA. The V and J genes are TRDV2 and TRDJ1; TRDD3 agrees at 8 bases. This CDR3 has 15 amino acids. CDR1 and CDR2 (germline): GEAIGNYY, EKD. The V segment lost 3 bases and the J segment 0 bases; nucleotides outside the gene matches: 5. The CDR3 loop is CACDGTGGYTDKLIF. The CDR3 DNA sequence: TGTGCCTGTGACGGTACTGGGGGGTACACCGATAAACTCATCTTT.

This clone occurred a few times. A clone one base away is much larger, so this may be a read error. This specimen includes other DNA sequences encoding the same CDR3. The chain employs TRDV1 and TRDJ2; D remains unclear. Germline V gene data show CDR1 as TSWWSYY and CDR2 as QGS. V dropped 3 bases and J dropped 2 bases, with 25 bases sitting between them. This CDR3 is built from 20 residues. The CDR3 region has the DNA TGTGCTCTTGGGGAGACGATCGTTTTTCCACTCTCACGCTTGACAGCACAACTCTTCTTT. It yields the protein CALGETIVFPLSRLTAQLFF.

Comment on this clone: Only one base separates this from a far larger clonotype, so it likely reflects a read error. This sample also contains other DNA sequences that code for the same CDR3. J is TRDJ1 and V is TRDV2, with D perhaps TRDD3 (6 bases). This CDR3 is 13 amino acids long. Germline V gene lookup returns CDR1 GEAIGNYY and CDR2 EKD. The CDR3 loop is CACDMGDTDKLIF. CDR3 sequence (DNA): TGCGCCTGTGACATGGGGGACACCGATAAACTCATCTTT.

There are a few counts of this clone. A far larger clone is a single base away, which makes a read error likely. This chain connects TRDV2 to TRDJ1, with D perhaps TRDD3 (5 bases). CDR1 is GEAIGNYY, CDR2 EKD, per germline. The CDR3 contains 12 residues. V lost 1 base and J 6 bases, leaving 8 bases between the germline ends. CDR3 loop: CACDTGEYKLIF. Written as DNA, the CDR3 is TGTGCCTGTGACACTGGGGAATATAAACTCATCTTT.

This clone was recorded a few times. TCRdb's protein, taken from a much larger clone, differs from this DNA's translation at residue 5, likely owing to a read error; the protein displayed comes from the DNA. The chain joins TRDV2 to TRDJ3; tentatively, D is TRDD3 (5 bases). Germline CDR1 reads GEAIGNYY; CDR2 reads EKD. The CDR3 runs 18 residues. The CDR3, as DNA: TGTGCCTGTGACTTCAGGATTTCGACCGCCTGGGACCCCCGACAGATGTTTTTC. This encodes CACDFRISTAWDPRQMFF.

Concerning this clone: A much larger clonotype is one base distant, so this may be a read error. Other nucleotide sequences from this sample produce the same CDR3. CDR3 in amino acids: CACDVLGDADKLIF. In DNA form, the CDR3 reads TGTGCCTGTGACGTACTGGGGGATGCCGACAAACTCATCTTT. The J gene is TRDJ1, the V gene TRDV2; the match to TRDD3 covers 10 bases. Germline loops: CDR1 GEAIGNYY, CDR2 EKD. The CDR3 spans 14 residues.

Only a few counts were recorded for this clone. The germline gene is not matched at one end of the junction; a read error may be the cause. This sequence joins TRDV2 and TRDJ2; TRDD3 agrees at 7 bases. The CDR3 length is 15 residues. Germline CDR1 reads GEAIGNYY; CDR2 reads EKD. The CDR3 sequence: CARDIGGGLTAQLFF. The CDR3, as DNA: TGTGCCCGTGACATCGGTGGGGGATTGACAGCACAACTCTTCTTT.